The 5 T cell receptor beta chains below come from one sample, sequenced in a study of blood T cell repertoires in COVID-19. The protocol was immunoSEQ multiplex PCR, while the TCRdb copy is restricted to in-frame clones and leaves out a portion. The sample carries 84,000 or so clones, around 90% recorded once. The material sequenced was peripheral blood. All receptors derive from a man between 65 and 85 years old with acute or convalescent COVID-19.

This chain uses TRBV29-1 with TRBJ2-3; no clear D. V was trimmed by 4 bases and J by 0 bases, leaving 8 bases between them. The CDR3 loop spans 13 amino acids. Per germline, CDR1 SQVTM and CDR2 ANQGSEA. The CDR3 region has the DNA TGCAGCGTTGGCCAGACTAGCACAGATACGCAGTATTTT. Amino acid sequence: CSVGQTSTDTQYF.

The V gene is TRBV6-5, the J gene TRBJ2-1, with 7 nucleotides matching TRBD2. Germline assignment: CDR1 MNHEY and CDR2 SVGAGI. Unmatched junction bases numbered 5, after V lost 2 bases and J lost 4 bases. The CDR3 covers 15 residues. CDR3 region: CASSYVGGLYNEQFF. The CDR3 DNA reads as TGTGCCAGCAGTTACGTGGGAGGGCTTTACAATGAGCAGTTCTTC.

V gene TRBV19 combines with J gene TRBJ2-3; 7 nucleotides match TRBD2. The germline CDR1 and CDR2 sequences are LNHDA and SQIVND (reference sequence). This CDR3 has 17 amino acids. Losses at the gene ends were 5 bases for V and 3 bases for J; bases not matched to a gene: 14. The CDR3: CASSDGGTIQGTDTQYF. The CDR3 coding sequence is TGTGCCAGTAGTGACGGGGGGACCATTCAAGGGACAGATACGCAGTATTTT. The full variable domain, in which reference TRBV19 and TRBJ2-3 provide the parts outside the CDR3, is DGGITQSPKYLFRKEGQNVTLSCEQNLNHDAMYWYRQDPGQGLRLIYYSQIVNDFQKGDIAEGYSVSREKKESFPLTVTSAQKNPTAFYLCASSDGGTIQGTDTQYFGPGTRLTVL.

The chain recombines TRBV6-1 with TRBJ1-5; 7 nucleotides agree with TRBD1. Trimming at V came to 1 base and at J to 1 base, leaving 4 bases not matched to a gene. The CDR3 runs 16 residues. Germline V gene data show CDR1 as MNHNS and CDR2 as SASEGT. The DNA of the CDR3 is TGTGCCAGCAGTGAAGGACAGGGAGGAAGCAATCAGCCCCAGCATTTT. Protein: CASSEGQGGSNQPQHF.

This chain connects TRBV30 to TRBJ1-3; D is uncertain. V lost 5 bases to trimming and J lost 3 bases, with 11 bases between them. CDR1 GTSNPN and CDR2 SVGIG come from the germline V gene (reference sequence). CDR3 length: 13 amino acids. The CDR3 here is CAWGPPYGNTIYF. The CDR3 DNA follows: TGTGCCTGGGGCCCTCCTTATGGAAACACCATATATTTT.